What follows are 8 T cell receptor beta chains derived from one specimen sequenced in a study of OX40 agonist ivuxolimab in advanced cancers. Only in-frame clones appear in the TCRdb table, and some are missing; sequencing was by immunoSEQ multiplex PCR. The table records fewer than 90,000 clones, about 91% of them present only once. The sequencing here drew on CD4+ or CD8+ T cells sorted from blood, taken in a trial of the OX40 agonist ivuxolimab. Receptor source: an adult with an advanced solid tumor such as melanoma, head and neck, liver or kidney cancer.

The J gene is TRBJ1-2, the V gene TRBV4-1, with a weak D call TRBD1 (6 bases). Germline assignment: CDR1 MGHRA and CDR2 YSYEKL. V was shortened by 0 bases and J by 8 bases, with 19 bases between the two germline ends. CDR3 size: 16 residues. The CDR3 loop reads CASSQDGGHLLGGYTF. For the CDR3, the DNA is TGCGCCAGCAGCCAAGATGGGGGACACCTACTGGGAGGCTACACCTTC.

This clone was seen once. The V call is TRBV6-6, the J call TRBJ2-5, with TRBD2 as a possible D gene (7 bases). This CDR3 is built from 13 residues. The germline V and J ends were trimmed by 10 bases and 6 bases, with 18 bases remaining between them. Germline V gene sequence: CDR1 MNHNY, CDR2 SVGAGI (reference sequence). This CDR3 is CATSGAGVKTQYF. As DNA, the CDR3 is TGTGCCACCTCGGGGGCGGGAGTAAAGACCCAGTACTTC.

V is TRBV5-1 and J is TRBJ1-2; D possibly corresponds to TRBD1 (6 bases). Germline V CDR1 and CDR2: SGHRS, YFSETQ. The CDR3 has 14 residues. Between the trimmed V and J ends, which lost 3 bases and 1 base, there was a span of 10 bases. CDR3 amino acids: CASSSQGFNYGYTF. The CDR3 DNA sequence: TGCGCCAGCAGCTCACAGGGTTTTAACTATGGCTACACCTTC.

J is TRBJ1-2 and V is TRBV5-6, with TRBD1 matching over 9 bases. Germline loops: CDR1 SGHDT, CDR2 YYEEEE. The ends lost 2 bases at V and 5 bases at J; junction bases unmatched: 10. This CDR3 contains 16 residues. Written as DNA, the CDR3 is TGTGCCAGCAGCTTAGGGGGACAGGGTAAAGAGTATGGCTACACCTTC. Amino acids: CASSLGGQGKEYGYTF.

DNA of the CDR3: TGTGCCAGCAGTGCCGAGGGACCAACTGAAGCTTTCTTT. As protein: CASSAEGPTEAFF. The V and J genes are TRBV2 and TRBJ1-1; TRBD1 is a possible D gene (5 bases). This CDR3 spans 13 amino acids. Looked up from germline, CDR1 is SNHLY and CDR2 is FYNNEI. V was shortened by 4 bases and J by 5 bases, with 11 bases between the two germline ends.

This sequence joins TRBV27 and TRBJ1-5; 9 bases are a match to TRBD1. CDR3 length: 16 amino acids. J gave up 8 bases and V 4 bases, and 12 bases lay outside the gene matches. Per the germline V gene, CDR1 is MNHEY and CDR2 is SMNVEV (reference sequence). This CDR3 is CASSSETYRGREPQHF. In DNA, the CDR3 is TGTGCCAGCAGTTCGGAAACCTACAGGGGGCGCGAGCCCCAGCATTTT.

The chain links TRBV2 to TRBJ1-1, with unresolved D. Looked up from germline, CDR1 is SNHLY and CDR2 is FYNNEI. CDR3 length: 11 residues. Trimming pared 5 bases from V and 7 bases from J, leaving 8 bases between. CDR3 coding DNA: TGTGCCAGCAGTCCCATGGGTGAAGCTTTCTTT. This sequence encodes CASSPMGEAFF.

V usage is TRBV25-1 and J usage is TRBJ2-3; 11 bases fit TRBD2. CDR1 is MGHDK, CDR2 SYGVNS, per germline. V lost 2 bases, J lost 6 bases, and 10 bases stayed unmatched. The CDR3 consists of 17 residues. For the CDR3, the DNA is TGTGCCAGCAGTGAAGCCTATAGCGGGGGGGCCATGGATACGCAGTATTTT. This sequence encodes CASSEAYSGGAMDTQYF.